A single sample gave rise to the 21 T cell receptor beta chains below, sequenced in a study of T cells expressing NK-cell markers. TCRdb reanalyzed the 5' RACE reads, giving one entry per CDR3 protein sequence and no DNA. This sample's table has a few hundred thousand distinct CDR3 sequences. Material for sequencing was blood T cells: a sorted CD56 or NKG2C T cell subset, CD4+ or CD8+ T cells, or bulk PBMC T cells (not recorded which). Receptor source: a man younger than 30 in good health.

V gene TRBV6-1 combines with J gene TRBJ2-3; TCRdb names TRBD1, which stays unverified in the absence of DNA. Looked up from germline, CDR1 is MNHNS and CDR2 is SASEGT. The CDR3 length is 14 residues. The chain's CDR3 is CASNALGATDTQYF.

This chain uses TRBV20-1 with TRBJ2-5; no DNA is available, so the TRBD1 call from TCRdb remains unchecked. This CDR3 is 14 amino acids long. Germline loops: CDR1 DFQATT, CDR2 SNEGSKA (reference sequence). CDR3 loop: CSAREGRVGETQYF.

V is TRBV20-1 and J is TRBJ1-5. The germline gives CDR1 DFQATT, CDR2 SNEGSKA (reference sequence). The CDR3 totals 14 residues. The CDR3 region is CSARRAGSNQPQHF.

The genes are TRBV9 and TRBJ2-1; as DNA is missing, the TRBD2 call by TCRdb cannot be tested. The V gene's germline CDR1 is SGDLS and CDR2 YYNGEE. This CDR3 region has 16 residues. The CDR3 region is CASSVEEGGSPNEQFF.

J is TRBJ2-6 and V is TRBV6-5. The CDR3 is 18 residues long. The germline V gene has CDR1 MNHEY and CDR2 SVGAGI. CDR3 in amino acids: CASSYSVGQGSGANVLTF.

This chain joins TRBV11-3 and TRBJ2-1; TCRdb calls TRBD1, which cannot be checked without DNA. The CDR3 contains 14 residues. Germline V lookup: CDR1 SGHNT, CDR2 YENEEA. CDR3 residues: CASSPRQGANEQFF.

V usage is TRBV7-6 and J usage is TRBJ1-6; TCRdb's D gene call, TRBD1, goes unchecked for lack of DNA. In germline, CDR1 is SGHVS, CDR2 FNYEAQ. The CDR3 is 16 residues long. The CDR3: CASSREQGDLNSPLHF. The entire variable domain, with the rest obtained from reference TRBV7-6 and TRBJ1-6, is as follows: GAGVSQSPRYKVTKRGQDVALRCDPISGHVSLYWYRQALGQGPEFLTYFNYEAQQDKSGLPNDRFSAERPEGSISTLTIQRTEQRDSAMYRCASSREQGDLNSPLHFGNGTRLTVT.

V and J are TRBV6-5 and TRBJ2-3. Germline assignment: CDR1 MNHEY and CDR2 SVGAGI. The CDR3 consists of 16 residues. The CDR3: CASSYRVFSSTDTQYF.

The chain recombines TRBV5-5 with TRBJ1-1; TCRdb selects TRBD1, and the lack of DNA leaves this call unchecked. Germline V CDR1 and CDR2: SGHKS, YYEKEE (reference sequence). The CDR3 is 15 residues long. CDR3: CASSLYVLGAPEAFF.

The chain carries TRBV28 and TRBJ1-4; TCRdb's D gene call, TRBD1, goes unchecked for lack of DNA. The CDR3 sequence is 12 residues long. The germline gives CDR1 MDHEN, CDR2 SYDVKM. CDR3 amino acids: CASSRDRGLLFF.

The CDR3 is CASKLDREYIQYF. The chain combines TRBV2 with TRBJ2-4; TCRdb outputs TRBD1, but without DNA this stays unchecked. CDR1 is SNHLY and CDR2 is FYNNEI in the germline V gene. This CDR3 is 13 amino acids long.

The rearrangement links TRBV6-5 to TRBJ1-2; TCRdb reports TRBD1, a call that lacks DNA to check it against. Looked up from germline, CDR1 is MNHEY and CDR2 is SVGAGI. CDR3 size: 15 residues. Here the CDR3 reads CASSYLDRGRLGYTF.

The chain combines TRBV3-1 with TRBJ2-1; TCRdb proposes TRBD1, but this gene call is untestable without DNA. The CDR3 length is 16 residues. From germline, CDR1 is LGHDT and CDR2 YNNKEL (reference sequence). The CDR3 sequence: CASSTHPSTRGNEQFF.

The V call is TRBV7-3, the J call TRBJ2-1. Germline V gene sequence: CDR1 SGHTA, CDR2 FQGTGA. This CDR3 region has 13 residues. This CDR3 reads CASSLARNNEQFF.

V is TRBV10-3 and J is TRBJ1-4. The CDR3 has 15 residues. Germline loops: CDR1 ENHRY, CDR2 SYGVKD. The CDR3 protein is CAISESASANEKLFF.

The chain is built from TRBV7-2 and TRBJ2-2. Germline assignment: CDR1 SGHTA and CDR2 FQGNSA. The CDR3 is 16 residues long. This chain's CDR3 is CASSFETLSYTGELFF. Full variable domain (rest looked up from reference TRBV7-2 and TRBJ2-2): GAGVSQSPSNKVTEKGKDVELRCDPISGHTALYWYRQSLGQGLEFLIYFQGNSAPDKSGLPSDRFSAERTGGSVSTLTIQRTQQEDSAVYLCASSFETLSYTGELFFGEGSRLTVL.

V gene TRBV28 combines with J gene TRBJ1-5; TCRdb reports TRBD1, a call that lacks DNA to check it against. The CDR3 covers 12 residues. Per germline, CDR1 MDHEN and CDR2 SYDVKM. The CDR3 spells CATRGAAQPQHF.

This chain links TRBV27 with TRBJ2-1; TCRdb returns TRBD1, unconfirmable since there is no DNA. Germline V gene lookup returns CDR1 MNHEY and CDR2 SMNVEV (reference sequence). This CDR3 region has 12 residues. The CDR3 is CASSFGTSLQFF.

The genes are TRBV7-2 and TRBJ2-7; TCRdb picks TRBD2, but there is no DNA to check that call. This CDR3 spans 15 amino acids. Germline-derived CDR1 and CDR2 are SGHTA and FQGNSA. The CDR3 reads CASRLVPDPPYEQYF.

This sequence joins TRBV12-3 or TRBV12-4 and TRBJ1-2; TCRdb picks TRBD1, but there is no DNA to check that call. This CDR3 spans 15 amino acids. This chain's CDR3 is CASSTLTGTAYGYTF.

V usage is TRBV12-3 or TRBV12-4 and J usage is TRBJ1-2; absent DNA, TCRdb's TRBD1 call cannot be checked. The CDR3 is 14 residues long. The chain's CDR3 is CASGDRDRALGYTF.